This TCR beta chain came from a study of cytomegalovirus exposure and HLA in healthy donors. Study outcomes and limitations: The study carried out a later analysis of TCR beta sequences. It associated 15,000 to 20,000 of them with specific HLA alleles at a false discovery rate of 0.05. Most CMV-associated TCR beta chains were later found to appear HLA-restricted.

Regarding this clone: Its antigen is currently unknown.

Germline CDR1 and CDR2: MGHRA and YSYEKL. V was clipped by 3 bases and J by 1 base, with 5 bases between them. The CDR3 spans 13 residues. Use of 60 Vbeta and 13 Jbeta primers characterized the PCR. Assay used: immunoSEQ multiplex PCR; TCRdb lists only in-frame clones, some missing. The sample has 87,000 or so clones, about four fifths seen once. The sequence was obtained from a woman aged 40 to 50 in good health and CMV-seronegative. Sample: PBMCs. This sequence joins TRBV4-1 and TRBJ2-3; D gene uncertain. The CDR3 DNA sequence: TGCGCCAGCAGCCATCAGGGCACAGATACGCAGTATTTT. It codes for CASSHQGTDTQYF.